This note documents a single TCR beta chain sequence. Its antigen is not yet known. Base-call qualities are not available, and no considerably larger clone is one nucleotide away. These data come from a study of cytomegalovirus exposure and HLA in healthy donors (TCRdb year 2017). Background on the whole study: The roughly 670 repertoires of the first cohort and the 120 validation repertoires were produced on the same platform, according to a later analysis. High-throughput TCR immunosequencing, statistical association of individual TCRs with disease status, and machine learning were combined to predict cytomegalovirus infection status. The aim of the study was to test whether cataloging public T cell receptors could identify signatures of past pathogen exposure. In addition to the first cohort of 500 to 850 subjects, a separate validation cohort of 120 different subjects was used.

The receptor library was made with the immunoSEQ multiplex PCR assay. Per the authors' processing: A statistical classification framework was built for diagnosing cytomegalovirus status from the catalog of TCR beta chain sequences. Imported from immuneACCESS, the table was reduced by TCRdb to in-frame sequences with V and J called. These copies leave out some clones; in studies compared against another copy, an unresolved V gene accounts for under half, and the cause of the remainder is not known. D and trimming were read from the DNA, whereas the V and J calls and clone size are those reported in that table. The table for this sample lists around 300,000 clones; 80% to 90% of them were counted only once. The ten largest clones capture roughly 0.99% of the sample. Overall study outcomes, separate from this receptor: The study listed 150 to 200 TCR beta chains as associated with cytomegalovirus. The authors suggested that the approach could potentially be generalized to other disease states and immunological phenotypes. A later analysis had no HLA typing for the validation cohort, so co-occurrence there was scored across all 110 or so repertoires. Cytomegalovirus status was reported to be diagnosed by the classifier with high specificity and sensitivity in both the original and validation cohorts. In a later analysis, TCRs clustered in the first cohort were found to also tend to co-occur in the approximately 120 validation repertoires, with 90% to 95% of cluster scores above 0. Most TCR sequences were seen in very few donors, while some public TCRs were found in many individuals. A few of the identified cytomegalovirus-associated TCR beta chains were confirmed in vitro to be specific for cytomegalovirus antigens.

The junction shows trimming of 3 bases on V and 3 bases on J, and the gene matches do not reach 3 bases of it. Per the germline V gene, MDHEN is the CDR1 and SYDVKM is the CDR2. The CDR3 sequence holds 15 residues, the cysteine and phenylalanine included. Of all the DNA, just the CDR3 is kept, 45 bases in frame from base 1. The donors were included in the validation cohort of over a hundred subjects, a group kept apart from the 666-subject first cohort. The sample comprised PBMCs. This clonotype was sampled from a young woman in good health and CMV-seronegative. Recombination linked TRBV28 to TRBJ1-4; 8 central bases correspond to TRBD1. The CDR3 protein sequence reads: CASSLQQGANEKLFF. The sequenced DNA: TGTGCCAGCAGTTTGCAACAGGGGGCTAATGAAAAACTGTTTTTT.